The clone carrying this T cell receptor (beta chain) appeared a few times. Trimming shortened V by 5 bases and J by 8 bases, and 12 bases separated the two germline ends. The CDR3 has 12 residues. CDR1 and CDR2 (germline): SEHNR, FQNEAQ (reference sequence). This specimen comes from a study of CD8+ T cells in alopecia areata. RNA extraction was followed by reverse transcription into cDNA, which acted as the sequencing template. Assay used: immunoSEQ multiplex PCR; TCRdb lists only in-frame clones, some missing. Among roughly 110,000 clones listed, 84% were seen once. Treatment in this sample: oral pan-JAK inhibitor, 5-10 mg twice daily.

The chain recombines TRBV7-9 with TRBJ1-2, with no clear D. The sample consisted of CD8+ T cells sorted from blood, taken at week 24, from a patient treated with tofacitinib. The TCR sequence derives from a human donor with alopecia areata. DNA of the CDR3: TGTGCCAGCAGCCCGCTTTTTATAGGCTACACCTTC. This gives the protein CASSPLFIGYTF.